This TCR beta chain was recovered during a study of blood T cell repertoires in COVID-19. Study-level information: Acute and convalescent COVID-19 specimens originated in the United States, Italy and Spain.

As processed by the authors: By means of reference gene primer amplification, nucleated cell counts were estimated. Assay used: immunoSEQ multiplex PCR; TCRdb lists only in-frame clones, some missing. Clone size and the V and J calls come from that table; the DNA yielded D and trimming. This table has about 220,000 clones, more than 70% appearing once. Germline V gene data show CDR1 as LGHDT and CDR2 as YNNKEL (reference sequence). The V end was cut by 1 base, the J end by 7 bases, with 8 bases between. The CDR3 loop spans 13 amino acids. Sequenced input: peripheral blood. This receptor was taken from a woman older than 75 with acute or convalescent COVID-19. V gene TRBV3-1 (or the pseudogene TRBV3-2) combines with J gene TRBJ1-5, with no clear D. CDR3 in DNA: TGTGCCAGCAGCCAAGTAAGCCGACAGCCCCAGCATTTT. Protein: CASSQVSRQPQHF.